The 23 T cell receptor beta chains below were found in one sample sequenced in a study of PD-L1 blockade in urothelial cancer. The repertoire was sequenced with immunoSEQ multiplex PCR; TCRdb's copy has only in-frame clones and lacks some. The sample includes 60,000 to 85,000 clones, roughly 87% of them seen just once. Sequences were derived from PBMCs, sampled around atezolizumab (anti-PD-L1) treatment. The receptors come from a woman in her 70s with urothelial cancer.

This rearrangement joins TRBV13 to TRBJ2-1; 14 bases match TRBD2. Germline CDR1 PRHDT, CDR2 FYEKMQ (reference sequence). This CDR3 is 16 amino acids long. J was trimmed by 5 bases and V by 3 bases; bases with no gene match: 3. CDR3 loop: CASSFPTSGGDNEQFF. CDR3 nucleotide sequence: TGTGCCAGCAGCTTTCCGACTAGCGGGGGGGACAATGAGCAGTTCTTC.

CDR3 coding DNA: TGTGCCAGCAGCCGTCCGGGAGGGCCGGATACGCAGTATTTT. This sequence encodes CASSRPGGPDTQYF. This chain joins TRBV16 and TRBJ2-3; TRBD2 agrees at 8 bases. Trimming took 4 bases from V and 6 from J; bases not matched to a gene: 6. The CDR3 is 14 residues long. Germline V lookup: CDR1 KGHSY, CDR2 FQNENV.

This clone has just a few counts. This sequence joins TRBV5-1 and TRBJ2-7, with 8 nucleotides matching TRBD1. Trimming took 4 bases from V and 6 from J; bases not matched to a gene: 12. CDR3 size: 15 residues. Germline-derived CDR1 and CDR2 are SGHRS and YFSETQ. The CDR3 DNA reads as TGCGCCAGCAGCCACGGGACAGGCGAGCCCGCCGAGCAGTACTTC. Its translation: CASSHGTGEPAEQYF. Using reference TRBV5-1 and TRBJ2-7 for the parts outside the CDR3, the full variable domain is KAGVTQTPRYLIKTRGQQVTLSCSPISGHRSVSWYQQTPGQGLQFLFEYFSETQRNKGNFPGRFSGRQFSNSRSEMNVSTLELGDSALYLCASSHGTGEPAEQYFGPGTRLTVT.

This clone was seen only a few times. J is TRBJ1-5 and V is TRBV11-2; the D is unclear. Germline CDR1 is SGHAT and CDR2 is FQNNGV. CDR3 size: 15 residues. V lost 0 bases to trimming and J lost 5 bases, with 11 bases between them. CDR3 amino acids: CASSLDGGTDQPQHF. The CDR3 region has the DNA TGTGCCAGCAGCTTAGATGGAGGAACCGATCAGCCCCAGCATTTT.

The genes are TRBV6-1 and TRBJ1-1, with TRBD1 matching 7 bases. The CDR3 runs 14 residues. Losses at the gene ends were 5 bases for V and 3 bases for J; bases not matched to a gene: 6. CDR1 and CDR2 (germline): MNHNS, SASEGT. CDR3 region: CASSRRQGHTEAFF. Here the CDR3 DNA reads TGTGCCAGCAGTAGACGACAGGGCCACACTGAAGCTTTCTTT.

CDR3 protein: CASSKSRVRLDKNIQYF. CDR3 coding DNA: TGTGCCAGCAGTAAATCACGAGTGAGGCTGGACAAAAACATTCAGTACTTC. The chain couples TRBV27 to TRBJ2-4; unclear D gene. CDR3 size: 17 residues. Looked up from germline, CDR1 is MNHEY and CDR2 is SMNVEV (reference sequence). Trimming took off 5 bases at V and 3 bases at J, with 20 bases between the two ends.

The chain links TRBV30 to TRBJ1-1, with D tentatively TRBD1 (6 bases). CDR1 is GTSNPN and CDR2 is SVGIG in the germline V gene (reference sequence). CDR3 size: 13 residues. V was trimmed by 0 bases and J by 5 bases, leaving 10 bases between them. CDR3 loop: CAWSVFTGTEAFF. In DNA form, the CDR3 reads TGTGCCTGGAGTGTCTTTACAGGGACTGAAGCTTTCTTT.

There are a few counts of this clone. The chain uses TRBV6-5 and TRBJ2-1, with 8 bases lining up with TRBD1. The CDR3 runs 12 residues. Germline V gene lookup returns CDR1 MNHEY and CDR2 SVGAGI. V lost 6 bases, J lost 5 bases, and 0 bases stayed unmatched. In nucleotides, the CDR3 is TGTGCCAGCAGGACAGGGGACAATGAGCAGTTCTTC. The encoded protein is CASRTGDNEQFF.

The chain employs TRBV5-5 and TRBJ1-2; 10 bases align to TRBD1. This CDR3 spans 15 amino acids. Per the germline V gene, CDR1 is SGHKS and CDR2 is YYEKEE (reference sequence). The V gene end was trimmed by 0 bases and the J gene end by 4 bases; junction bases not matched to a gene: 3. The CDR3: CASSLEGQGPYGYTF. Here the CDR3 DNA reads TGTGCCAGCAGCTTGGAGGGACAGGGGCCCTATGGCTACACCTTC.

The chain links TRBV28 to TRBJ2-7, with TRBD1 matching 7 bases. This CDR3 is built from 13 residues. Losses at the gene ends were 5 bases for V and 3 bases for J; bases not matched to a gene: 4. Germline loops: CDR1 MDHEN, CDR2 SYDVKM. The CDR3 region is CASSAGTDYEQYF. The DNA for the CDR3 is TGTGCCAGCAGTGCCGGGACAGACTACGAGCAGTACTTC.

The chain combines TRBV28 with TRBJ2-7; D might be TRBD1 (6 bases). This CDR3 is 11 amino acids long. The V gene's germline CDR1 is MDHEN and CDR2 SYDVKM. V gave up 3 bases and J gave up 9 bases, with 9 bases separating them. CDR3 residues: CASSFRGGQYF. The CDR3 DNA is TGTGCCAGCAGTTTTAGAGGGGGGCAGTACTTC.

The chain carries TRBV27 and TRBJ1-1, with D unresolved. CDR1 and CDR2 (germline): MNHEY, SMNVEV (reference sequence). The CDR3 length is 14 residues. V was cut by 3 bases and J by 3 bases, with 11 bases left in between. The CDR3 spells CASSFSVRDTEAFF. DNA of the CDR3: TGTGCCAGCAGTTTCTCTGTTCGGGACACTGAAGCTTTCTTT.

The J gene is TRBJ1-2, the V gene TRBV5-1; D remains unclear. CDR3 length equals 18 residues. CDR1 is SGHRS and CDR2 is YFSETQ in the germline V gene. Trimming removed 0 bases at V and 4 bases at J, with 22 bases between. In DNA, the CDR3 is TGCGCCAGCAGCTTGGGAATGAGCGTAGGCAGTCTGGCCTATGGCTACACCTTC. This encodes CASSLGMSVGSLAYGYTF.

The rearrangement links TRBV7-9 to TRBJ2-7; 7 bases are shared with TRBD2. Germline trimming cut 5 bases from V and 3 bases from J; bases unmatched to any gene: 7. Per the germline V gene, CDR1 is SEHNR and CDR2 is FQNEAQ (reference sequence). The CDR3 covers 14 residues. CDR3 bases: TGTGCCAGCAGCCCCGGGGGAGGGATCTACGAGCAGTACTTC. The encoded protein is CASSPGGGIYEQYF.

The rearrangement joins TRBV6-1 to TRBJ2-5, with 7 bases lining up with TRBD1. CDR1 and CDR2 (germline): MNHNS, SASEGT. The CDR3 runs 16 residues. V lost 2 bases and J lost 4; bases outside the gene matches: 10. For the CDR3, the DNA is TGTGCCAGCAGTGAAATCTTGACAGGGATGGGAGAGACCCAGTACTTC. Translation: CASSEILTGMGETQYF.

CDR3 amino acids: CASSSPRTTNEKLFF. Written as DNA, the CDR3 is TGTGCCAGCAGCTCCCCGAGGACAACTAATGAAAAACTGTTTTTT. This chain joins TRBV28 and TRBJ1-4; D ambiguous. The germline V gene has CDR1 MDHEN and CDR2 SYDVKM. V was pared by 6 bases and J by 0 bases, with 11 bases between. The CDR3 contains 15 residues.

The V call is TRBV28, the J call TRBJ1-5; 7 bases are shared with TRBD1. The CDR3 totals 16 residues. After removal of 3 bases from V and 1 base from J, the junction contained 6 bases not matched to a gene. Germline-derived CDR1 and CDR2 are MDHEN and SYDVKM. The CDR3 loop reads CASSFPTGRSNQPQHF. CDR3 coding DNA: TGTGCCAGCAGTTTTCCGACAGGGAGAAGCAATCAGCCCCAGCATTTT.

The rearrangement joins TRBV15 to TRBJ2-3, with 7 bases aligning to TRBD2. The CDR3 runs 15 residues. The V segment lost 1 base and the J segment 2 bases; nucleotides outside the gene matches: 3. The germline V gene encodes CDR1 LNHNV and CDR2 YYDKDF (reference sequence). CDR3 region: CATSRGAGDTDTQYF. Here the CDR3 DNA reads TGTGCCACCAGCAGAGGGGCGGGGGACACAGATACGCAGTATTTT. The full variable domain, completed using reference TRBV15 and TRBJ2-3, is DAMVIQNPRYQVTQFGKPVTLSCSQTLNHNVMYWYQQKSSQAPKLLFHYYDKDFNNEADTPDNFQSRRPNTSFCFLDIRSPGLGDTAMYLCATSRGAGDTDTQYFGPGTRLTVL.

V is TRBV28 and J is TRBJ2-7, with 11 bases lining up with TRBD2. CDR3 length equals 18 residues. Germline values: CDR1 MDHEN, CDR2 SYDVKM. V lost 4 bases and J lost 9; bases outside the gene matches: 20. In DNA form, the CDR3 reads TGTGCCAGCAGTTCCCCTCACCTCGGGACTAGCGGAGGCCCAGCGCAGTACTTC. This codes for CASSSPHLGTSGGPAQYF.

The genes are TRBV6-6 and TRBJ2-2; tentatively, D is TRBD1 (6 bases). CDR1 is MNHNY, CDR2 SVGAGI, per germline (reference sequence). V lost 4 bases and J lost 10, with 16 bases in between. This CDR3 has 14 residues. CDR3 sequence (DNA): TGTGCCAGCAGTTCGGGACAAGCCCCCGAGGAGCTGTTTTTT. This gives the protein CASSSGQAPEELFF.

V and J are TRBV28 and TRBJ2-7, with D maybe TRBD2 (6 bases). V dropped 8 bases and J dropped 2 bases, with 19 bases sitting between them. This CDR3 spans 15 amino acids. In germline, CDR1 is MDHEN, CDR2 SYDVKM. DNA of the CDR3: TGTGCCAGCGGGGAGCAGCGGAGGGTCACCTACGAGCAGTACTTC. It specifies CASGEQRRVTYEQYF. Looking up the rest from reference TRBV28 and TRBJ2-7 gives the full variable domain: DVKVTQSSRYLVKRTGEKVFLECVQDMDHENMFWYRQDPGLGLRLIYFSYDVKMKEKGDIPEGYSVSREKKERFSLILESASTNQTSMYLCASGEQRRVTYEQYFGPGTRLTVT.

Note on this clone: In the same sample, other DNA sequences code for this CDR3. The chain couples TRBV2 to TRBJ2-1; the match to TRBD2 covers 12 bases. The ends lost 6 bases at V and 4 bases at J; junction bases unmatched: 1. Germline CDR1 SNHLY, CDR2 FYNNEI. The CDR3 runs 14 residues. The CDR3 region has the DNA TGTGCCAGCAGCGGGACTAGCGGGTACAATGAGCAGTTCTTC. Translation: CASSGTSGYNEQFF.

This CDR3 reads CASSYGAPYEQYF. The DNA of the CDR3 is TGTGCCAGCAGTTACGGGGCCCCCTACGAGCAGTACTTC. The V gene is TRBV6-5, the J gene TRBJ2-7; perhaps TRBD1 as D (5 bases). Trimming removed 2 bases at V and 2 bases at J, with 7 bases between. CDR3 length: 13 residues. Germline V gene lookup returns CDR1 MNHEY and CDR2 SVGAGI.